This T cell receptor beta chain is from a study of blood T cells in healthy people across ages. The length of the CDR3 is 17 residues. CDR1 LGHDT and CDR2 YNNKEL come from the germline V gene (reference sequence). Unmatched junction bases numbered 12, after V lost 5 bases and J lost 4 bases. Sample-barcoded 5' priming and a J-beta primer mix drove a second PCR of about 6 to 11 cycles. Each CDR3 protein gets one entry after TCRdb re-called the 5' RACE reads with MiXCR. The sample carries fewer than 2,000,000 distinct CDR3 sequences, about 35% recorded once. The specimen sequenced was blood. This clonotype was sampled from a woman in her thirties in good health. The V gene is TRBV3-1, the J gene TRBJ2-1; the match to TRBD1 covers 9 bases. In DNA, the CDR3 is TGTGCCAGCAGCTCTCCGAAACCGGGACAGGGATACAATGAGCAGTTCTTC. This gives the protein CASSSPKPGQGYNEQFF.